This TCR beta chain was captured in a study of cytomegalovirus exposure and HLA in healthy donors (dated by TCRdb to the late 2010s). Study-level background: In an earlier analysis of fewer than 750 of the donors, about 260 Gb of sequence data and 120 million or so unique TCR beta sequences from about 190 million T cells were reported. Every discovery cohort repertoire had been produced on one sequencing platform. A separate validation cohort of approximately 130 different subjects was used in addition to the roughly 700-subject first cohort. To decide whether each TCR beta V gene segment behaved as functional or pseudogenic, an earlier analysis of nearly 600 of the donors relied on high-throughput TCR beta sequencing. Rather than drawing on any new phenotypic data, the later analysis identified candidate immune exposures from TCR beta sequences and the way those sequences occurred across donors. To study patterns of TCR occurrence, a later analysis re-analyzed previously published TCR beta repertoires from 550 to 800 donors and added high-resolution HLA genotyping. Across some 400 genotyped donors of the cohort, an average of about 240,000 unique TCR beta nucleotide sequences per donor were sequenced, and roughly 20% of those sequences were non-productive. Both class I and class II loci were covered by HLA typing, at four-digit resolution. Typing coverage varied by locus: about 620-630 donors for A, B, C, DRB1 and DQB1; 500 to 550 for DQA1; about 570 for DPA1; roughly 450 for DPB1. A later genetic analysis took genome-wide SNP genotypes for about 55% of the 666 donors and used that subset as a discovery cohort. Donor age, sex, ethnicity and CMV serostatus were collected together with the repertoire data. To predict cytomegalovirus infection status, the study brought together high-throughput TCR immunosequencing, statistical association of individual TCRs with disease status, and machine learning. Roughly 5 DR-DQ haplotypes were handled as single units for association and clustering, since linkage in the cohort was strong. The study used immunosequencing to profile the T cell repertoires of 666 subjects and linked those repertoires to cytomegalovirus serostatus. Of the roughly 410 genotyped donors, less than 85% were placed in the genetic ancestry cluster associated with self-reported Caucasian donors. The study aimed to test whether cataloging public T cell receptors could reveal signatures of past pathogen exposure. An early release that covered around 590 HLA-typed donors contained around 300 gigabases of sequencing data and roughly 84 million unique TCR sequences.

This clone was observed once. It lacks a known antigen. No base quality information exists; no much larger clone differs at one position. The germline V gene yields MDHEN for CDR1 and SYDVKM for CDR2. Measured from the cysteine to the phenylalanine, the CDR3 is 15 residues long. Of the read, only the CDR3 DNA is kept; its 45 bases are in frame from base 1. The cohort was made up of 666 healthy bone marrow donors. Cohort members were all nominally healthy when sampled, although unrecorded immune exposures were likely present. The donor was CMV seropositive and belonged to the group of 250 to 350 seropositive cohort members. Every donor gave a peripheral blood sample, and the peripheral blood mononuclear cells from that sample were used for TCR beta sequencing. Genomic DNA was extracted from the blood cell samples with the Qiagen DNeasy Blood Extraction Kit. Libraries came from the immunoSEQ multiplex PCR assay. For the multiplex PCR, a mixture combining 60 forward primers for TCR Vbeta segments and 13 reverse primers for TCR Jbeta segments was used. The CDR3 region of rearranged TCR beta genes was amplified from genomic DNA with a multiplex PCR assay. The Illumina HiSeq System was used to sequence the amplified TCR beta libraries as 87-base-pair reads. Turning to the authors' computational methods: In a later analysis, tens of millions of unique TCR beta chains were counted across the 500 to 850 repertoires, and roughly 11 million of these chains were shared by at least two donors. Raw reads were error-corrected and collapsed into unique sequences with a nearest-neighbor algorithm that merged closely related sequences to remove PCR and sequencing errors. Alignment of CDR3 sequences to IMGT reference sequences was used to assign V, D and J gene segments. For a sequence to be retained, at least a six-nucleotide match to both a V gene segment and a J gene segment was required. Rearrangements were classified as productive when the CDR3 lacked stop codons and remained in frame with V and J, and all other rearrangements were classified as non-productive. CDR3 was defined according to IMGT convention as the region running from the second conserved V-encoded cysteine to the conserved J-encoded phenylalanine. In an earlier analysis of roughly 610 of the donors, sequences lacking an unambiguous match to a single V gene segment were excluded. In an earlier analysis of 500 to 750 of the donors, V segments were called functional above 56.7% productive rearrangements and were called segregating when the between-donor standard deviation exceeded 5%. To diagnose cytomegalovirus status from the catalog of TCR beta chain sequences, a statistical classification framework was built. In a later analysis, TCR nucleotide sequences were compared against IMGT/GENE-DB human TR gene sequences so that V and J genes could be assigned. In a later analysis, CDR3 sequences and most-parsimonious VDJ recombination scenarios were assigned using the TCRdist pipeline. In a later analysis, each TCR beta chain was defined by its CDR3 amino acid sequence together with its V-gene family, and reads without a unique V-gene family were excluded. In a later analysis, approximately 640 highly shared, low-generation-probability nucleotide sequences were removed to address suspected cross-contamination and a sequencing artifact. In a later analysis, a clonal expansion index was calculated for each public chain from normalized within-repertoire ranks of inferred template counts. A later analysis computed generation probabilities with a VDJ recombination model fitted to out-of-frame rearrangements, and checked the results against IGoR. In a later analysis, TCR-TCR, TCR-HLA and TCR-CMV co-occurrence was scored with hypergeometric tests, and a repertoire-size bias correction was applied to TCR pairs. False discovery rates were estimated in a later analysis by permuting HLA or CMV assignments 20 times. In a later analysis, co-occurring TCRs were grouped using DBSCAN, and TCRdist sequence similarity was added for clustering within HLA-allele-positive subsets. Co-occurrence clustering excluded repertoires with fewer than 30,000 or more than 120,000 public chains, plus five with anomalous nucleotide sharing. TCRdb's version of the immuneACCESS table is confined to in-frame rearrangements and falls short of the full clone set. An unresolved V gene accounts for under half of the shortfall where checked; the remainder is of unknown origin. V and J calls and clone size follow that table, whereas D and trimming were derived from the DNA. This sample lists 100,000 or so clones; approximately 80% were detected once. The top ten clones comprise 5% to 5.5% of the sample.

General study outcomes and caveats: Specific HLA alleles were associated with 15,000 to 20,000 TCR beta sequences at a false discovery rate of 0.05 in a later analysis. The study gave a list of 150 to 200 TCR beta chains associated with cytomegalovirus. When HLA alleles, especially DR and DQ, strongly co-occurred, TCR associations were difficult to assign to individual alleles. Because counts were too low, about 17 rarely observed V segments, including chromosome 9 orphons, were excluded from the earlier analysis of roughly 580 of the donors. This cohort had only TCR beta chains sequenced, and the lack of alpha or paired-chain data limited which features could be detected. According to a later analysis, most CMV-associated TCR beta chains appeared to be HLA-restricted, and the HLA associations seemed to be driven largely by CMV exposure. Across donors, most TCR sequences were observed very rarely, whereas some public TCRs were present in many individuals. Immune exposure information for the cohort was limited to CMV serostatus. Some IMGT-functional V segments, including TRBV6-2 and TRBV6-3, could not be told apart with the 87-base-pair reads, so those segments were excluded. A later genetic analysis associated a missense DCLRE1C variant with V-gene and J-gene trimming of TCR beta chains, and an independent cohort replicated the association. Compared with equally common non-associated chains, HLA-associated TCR beta chains in a later analysis were more clonally expanded and had lower generation probabilities. In both the original and validation cohorts, the classifier was reported to diagnose cytomegalovirus status with high specificity and sensitivity. An earlier analysis of roughly 570 of the donors showed that most TCR beta V segments appeared in productive rearrangements either about 87% or about 30% of the time, which broadly matched IMGT annotations. A further reported finding was that TCR beta sequences accurately predicted the HLA-A and HLA-B alleles for most subjects in the first cohort. In a later genetic analysis, fewer N-insertions in productive TCRs were reported among donors in an Asian-associated ancestry cluster than the roughly 700-donor mean. Correlated functional status among segregating V segments might reflect linkage disequilibrium, but an unknown experimental factor could not be ruled out. In vitro tests confirmed that a few of the cytomegalovirus-associated TCR beta chains recognize cytomegalovirus antigens. A cluster of highly shared sequence variants was judged likely to be a technical artifact of the sequencing pipeline. A later analysis found that TCR association rates varied across HLA loci, with DRB1 alleles showing the most associated TCRs and HLA-C alleles the fewest. Because some donors lacked HLA typing at each locus, the association tests relied only on the typed subset. Presence/absence analyses assumed roughly uniform sequencing depth across donors, an assumption that may not hold. The authors suggested that the approach could potentially be generalized to other disease states and immunological phenotypes. In a later analysis, several top co-occurrence clusters were reported to appear linked to parvovirus B19, influenza, CMV and Epstein-Barr virus.

The chain uses TRBV28 and TRBJ2-5; 7 of the junction bases match TRBD1. The tail of the sequence fits TRBJ2-7 better, so the J call may be wrong. This receptor was taken from a man aged 25-45 years in good health and CMV-seropositive. What was sequenced was PBMCs. Here is the DNA: TGTGCCAGCAGTTCACCAGGGGGTAAATGGTACGAGCAGTACTTC. Translated, this is CASSSPGGKWYEQYF.